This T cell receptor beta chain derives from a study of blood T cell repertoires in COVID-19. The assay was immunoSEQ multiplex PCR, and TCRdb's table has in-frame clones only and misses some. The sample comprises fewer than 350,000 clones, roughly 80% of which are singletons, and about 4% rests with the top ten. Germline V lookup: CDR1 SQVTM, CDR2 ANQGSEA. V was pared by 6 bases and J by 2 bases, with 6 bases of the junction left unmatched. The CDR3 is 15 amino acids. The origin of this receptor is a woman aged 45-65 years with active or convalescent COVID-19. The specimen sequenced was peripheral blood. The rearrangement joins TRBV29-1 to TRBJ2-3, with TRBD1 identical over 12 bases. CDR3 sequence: CSVGTGGTITDTQYF. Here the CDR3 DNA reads TGCAGCGTCGGGACAGGGGGCACTATCACAGATACGCAGTATTTT.